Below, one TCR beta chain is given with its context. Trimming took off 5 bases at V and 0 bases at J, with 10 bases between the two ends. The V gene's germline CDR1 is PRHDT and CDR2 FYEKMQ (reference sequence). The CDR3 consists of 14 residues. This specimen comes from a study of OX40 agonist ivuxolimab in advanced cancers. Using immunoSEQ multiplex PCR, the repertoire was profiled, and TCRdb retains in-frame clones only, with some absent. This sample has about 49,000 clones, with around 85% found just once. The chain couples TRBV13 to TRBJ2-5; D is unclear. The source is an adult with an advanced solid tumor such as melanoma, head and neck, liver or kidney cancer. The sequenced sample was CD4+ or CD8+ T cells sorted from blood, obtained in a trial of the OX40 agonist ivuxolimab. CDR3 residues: CASSTRTDQETQYF. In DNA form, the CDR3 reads TGTGCCAGCAGCACCCGGACGGACCAAGAGACCCAGTACTTC.